Below, 21 T cell receptor beta chains from the same sample are listed, as sequenced in a study of T cell responses to AZD1222 COVID-19 vaccine. Sequenced by immunoSEQ multiplex PCR; TCRdb stores in-frame clones only, minus some. The sample carries 95,000 to 150,000 clones, about 92% recorded once. This sample comprised peripheral blood, obtained 28 days after the second AZD1222 dose. All receptors come from an adult who received the AZD1222 COVID-19 vaccine.

The rearrangement joins TRBV6-2 or TRBV6-3 to TRBJ2-4; D is undetermined. Between the trimmed V and J ends, which lost 6 bases and 5 bases, there was a span of 8 bases. CDR1 and CDR2 (germline): MNHEY, SVGEGT. The CDR3 covers 12 residues. CDR3 bases: TGTGCCAGCAGCCCGGCGGAAAACATTCAGTACTTC. Its translation: CASSPAENIQYF.

This clone appeared once. The chain joins TRBV19 to TRBJ2-7; 8 nucleotides align to TRBD2. Germline V gene sequence: CDR1 LNHDA, CDR2 SQIVND (reference sequence). CDR3 length: 12 amino acids. Trimming cost V 6 bases and J 6 bases; bases outside gene matches: 4. CDR3: CASRLAGGEQYF. The CDR3 nucleotides read TGTGCCAGTAGACTGGCGGGAGGCGAGCAGTACTTC.

V usage is TRBV7-3 and J usage is TRBJ2-5; perhaps TRBD2 as D (5 bases). The CDR3 spans 13 residues. Deletions cut 5 bases from V and 7 bases from J, with 14 bases between. Looked up from germline, CDR1 is SGHTA and CDR2 is FQGTGA. The CDR3 protein is CASSRDPAGTQYF. CDR3 nucleotides: TGTGCCAGCAGCCGTGACCCGGCGGGGACCCAGTACTTC.

The chain combines TRBV11-3 with TRBJ2-1; 8 bases match TRBD2. The V gene's germline CDR1 is SGHNT and CDR2 YENEEA. Losses at the gene ends were 1 base for V and 8 bases for J; bases not matched to a gene: 10. CDR3 length: 16 residues. CDR3 coding DNA: TGTGCCAGCAGCTTAGGAGCGGGAGTGGGTTCCGATGAGCAGTTCTTC. It translates to CASSLGAGVGSDEQFF.

The chain has TRBV5-8 and TRBJ2-3; D not resolved. The V end lost 0 bases, the J end lost 2 bases, and 10 bases lay between the germline ends. This CDR3 is 15 amino acids long. CDR1 SGHTS and CDR2 YDEGEE come from the germline V gene. In DNA, the CDR3 is TGTGCCAGCAGCTTGGGGGCCCTACTCACAGATACGCAGTATTTT. This codes for CASSLGALLTDTQYF.

This rearrangement joins TRBV11-3 to TRBJ2-2; TRBD2 is a possible D gene (5 bases). The CDR3 loop spans 14 amino acids. The ends were cut back, 5 bases at V and 2 bases at J, with 9 bases in the middle. CDR1 SGHNT and CDR2 YENEEA come from the germline V gene. The CDR3 is CASSALANTGELFF. CDR3 sequence (DNA): TGTGCCAGCAGCGCCCTAGCTAACACCGGGGAGCTGTTTTTT.

The rearrangement links TRBV5-4 to TRBJ2-7; D might be TRBD1 (5 bases). This CDR3 comprises 15 residues. Looked up from germline, CDR1 is SGHNT and CDR2 is YYREEE (reference sequence). The V end lost 4 bases, the J end lost 5 bases, and 19 bases lay between the germline ends. CDR3: CASSPRPSKGDEQYF. The DNA of the CDR3 is TGTGCCAGCAGCCCCCGGCCCAGCAAAGGGGACGAGCAGTACTTC.

In regard to this clone: A read error may account for a junction end that differs from germline. The chain carries TRBV7-7 and TRBJ2-2; D is unclear. There are 14 residues in the CDR3. Germline loops: CDR1 SSHAT, CDR2 FNYEAQ (reference sequence). The chain's CDR3 is CASSLLPDTGELFF. The CDR3 nucleotides read TGTGCTAGCAGCTTATTACCGGACACCGGGGAGCTGTTTTTT.

As DNA, the CDR3 is TGCGCCAGCAGCTTGGAGGGCTCAAGGGGGAATGAGCAGTTCTTC. Translation gives CASSLEGSRGNEQFF. V gene TRBV5-1 combines with J gene TRBJ2-1; possible D gene TRBD1, 6 bases. V shed 0 bases and J shed 7 bases, with 14 bases lying between them. Per the germline V gene, CDR1 is SGHRS and CDR2 is YFSETQ. The CDR3 runs 15 residues.

The V gene is TRBV7-9, the J gene TRBJ2-3; the D call may be TRBD1 or TRBD2 (5 bases each). The CDR3 totals 14 residues. The germline V gene has CDR1 SEHNR and CDR2 FQNEAQ (reference sequence). Between the trimmed V and J ends, which lost 7 bases and 1 base, there was a span of 12 bases. CDR3 residues: CASTPGRGTDTQYF. In DNA form, the CDR3 reads TGTGCCAGCACCCCGGGACGAGGCACAGATACGCAGTATTTT. The variable domain in full, completed from reference TRBV7-9 and TRBJ2-3, reads DTGVSQNPRHKITKRGQNVTFRCDPISEHNRLYWYRQTLGQGPEFLTYFQNEAQLEKSRLLSDRFSAERPKGSFSTLEIQRTEQGDSAMYLCASTPGRGTDTQYFGPGTRLTVL.

This chain joins TRBV2 and TRBJ1-6; the match to TRBD1 covers 8 bases. Germline lookup yields CDR1 SNHLY and CDR2 FYNNEI. There are 14 residues in the CDR3. Unmatched junction bases numbered 5, after V lost 4 bases and J lost 9 bases. The CDR3 bases are TGTGCCAGCAGTGGGGGGACAGGTTTTTCACCCCTCCACTTT. It yields the protein CASSGGTGFSPLHF. The variable domain in full, completed from reference TRBV2 and TRBJ1-6, reads EPEVTQTPSHQVTQMGQEVILRCVPISNHLYFYWYRQILGQKVEFLVSFYNNEISEKSEIFDDQFSVERPDGSNFTLKIRSTKLEDSAMYFCASSGGTGFSPLHFGNGTRLTVT.

The chain links TRBV18 to TRBJ1-5; D not certain. Germline V gives CDR1 KGHSH, CDR2 LQKENI. The ends were cut back, 3 bases at V and 5 bases at J, with 11 bases in the middle. The CDR3 spans 14 residues. For the CDR3, the DNA is TGTGCCAGCTCACCCAACTCCGGGGATCAGCCCCAGCATTTT. It yields the protein CASSPNSGDQPQHF.

The chain is built from TRBV6-5 and TRBJ1-6; TRBD1 aligns across 9 bases. Per germline, CDR1 MNHEY and CDR2 SVGAGI. Germline trimming cut 4 bases from V and 8 bases from J; bases unmatched to any gene: 9. This CDR3 has 16 residues. The CDR3 nucleotides read TGTGCCAGCAGTTCTTCCCGGGACAGGGTACATTCACCCCTCCACTTT. It is translated as CASSSSRDRVHSPLHF.

This sequence joins TRBV19 and TRBJ1-5; TRBD1 matches 7 bases. The CDR3 has 16 residues. Germline loops: CDR1 LNHDA, CDR2 SQIVND (reference sequence). V was pared by 8 bases and J by 4 bases, with 14 bases of the junction left unmatched. The DNA of the CDR3 is TGTGCCAGTTACGGGACAGTGGGATCGGGGAATCAGCCCCAGCATTTT. Protein: CASYGTVGSGNQPQHF.

V gene TRBV12-3 or TRBV12-4 combines with J gene TRBJ2-2; D is perhaps TRBD2 (5 bases). The V gene lost 7 bases and the J gene lost 4 bases, with 10 bases spanning the gap. The CDR3 is 13 residues long. CDR3 protein: CASNLRGTGELFF. Here the CDR3 DNA reads TGTGCCAGCAACTTACGGGGCACCGGGGAGCTGTTTTTT.

This clone was detected only a few times. The chain is built from TRBV10-3 and TRBJ1-5; 7 nucleotides match TRBD1. The CDR3 is made up of 14 amino acids. Trimming removed 6 bases from V and 3 bases from J; junction bases left unmatched: 5. CDR1 ENHRY and CDR2 SYGVKD come from the germline V gene. The CDR3 spells CAISGDSHNQPQHF. The CDR3 nucleotides are TGTGCCATCAGCGGGGACAGCCACAATCAGCCCCAGCATTTT.

V usage is TRBV19 and J usage is TRBJ2-7; D is ambiguous. The CDR3 sequence is 14 residues long. Germline CDR1 LNHDA, CDR2 SQIVND (reference sequence). Trimming removed 1 base from V and 0 bases from J, with 7 bases in between. CDR3 nucleotides: TGTGCCAGTAGTATAGGCCCAGCCTCCTACGAGCAGTACTTC. This codes for CASSIGPASYEQYF.

This chain uses TRBV7-9 with TRBJ1-4; D remains ambiguous. The CDR3 sequence is 15 residues long. Germline values: CDR1 SEHNR, CDR2 FQNEAQ (reference sequence). V was clipped by 5 bases and J by 7 bases, with 17 bases between them. DNA of the CDR3: TGTGCCAGCAGCCCATCCCGGGCTGGAACTGAAAAACTGTTTTTT. This encodes CASSPSRAGTEKLFF.

The chain combines TRBV2 with TRBJ1-5; D is unclear. This CDR3 spans 12 amino acids. Germline V CDR1 and CDR2: SNHLY, FYNNEI. With 6 bases removed from V and 9 bases from J, the gap between germline ends came to 12 bases. The CDR3 region has the DNA TGTGCCAGCAGCTTACCACCGGGGCCCCAGCATTTT. This codes for CASSLPPGPQHF.

V is TRBV28 and J is TRBJ2-7; no clear D. CDR1 MDHEN and CDR2 SYDVKM come from the germline V gene. The CDR3 spans 10 residues. Trimming removed 8 bases at V and 6 bases at J, with 8 bases between. CDR3 amino acids: CASGTFEQYF. For the CDR3, the DNA is TGTGCCAGCGGAACGTTCGAGCAGTACTTC. Full variable domain (rest looked up from reference TRBV28 and TRBJ2-7): DVKVTQSSRYLVKRTGEKVFLECVQDMDHENMFWYRQDPGLGLRLIYFSYDVKMKEKGDIPEGYSVSREKKERFSLILESASTNQTSMYLCASGTFEQYFGPGTRLTVT.

The chain recombines TRBV7-2 with TRBJ1-2; D might be TRBD1 (5 bases). Germline V CDR1 and CDR2: SGHTA, FQGNSA. This CDR3 comprises 14 residues. Trimming shortened V by 1 base and J by 8 bases, and 14 bases separated the two germline ends. CDR3 nucleotides: TGTGCCAGCAGCTTAGGCCCGGATAGGGGCGGCTACACCTTC. It codes for CASSLGPDRGGYTF.